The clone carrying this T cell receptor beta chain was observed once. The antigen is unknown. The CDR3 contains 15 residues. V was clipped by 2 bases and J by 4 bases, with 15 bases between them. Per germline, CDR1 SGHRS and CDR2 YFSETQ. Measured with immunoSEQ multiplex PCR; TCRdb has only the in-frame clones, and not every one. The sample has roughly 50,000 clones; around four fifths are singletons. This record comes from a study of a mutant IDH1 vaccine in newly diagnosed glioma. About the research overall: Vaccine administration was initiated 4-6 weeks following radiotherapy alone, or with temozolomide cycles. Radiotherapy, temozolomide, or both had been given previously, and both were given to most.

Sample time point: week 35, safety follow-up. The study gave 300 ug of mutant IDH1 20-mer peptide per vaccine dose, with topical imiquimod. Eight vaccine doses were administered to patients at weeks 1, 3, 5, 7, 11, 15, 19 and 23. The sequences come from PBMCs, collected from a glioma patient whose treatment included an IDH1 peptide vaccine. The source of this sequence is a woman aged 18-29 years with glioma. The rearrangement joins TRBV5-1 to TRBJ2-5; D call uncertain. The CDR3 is CASSLDMQSRETQYF. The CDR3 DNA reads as TGCGCCAGCAGCTTAGACATGCAATCCAGAGAGACCCAGTACTTC.